One and the same sample provided the 26 T cell receptor beta chains below, sequenced in a study of T-cell memory formation after mild COVID-19. Via MiXCR, TCRdb re-called the 5' RACE reads, giving one row per CDR3 protein. The sample holds 450,000 to 700,000 distinct CDR3 sequences, approximately 19% seen once. Sequences were obtained from PBMCs or a T cell subset sorted from them (not recorded which). Receptors were obtained from an adult woman who had mild COVID-19 (a few samples of this study predate the infection). Cell type and time point are not known.

This clonotype was recorded a few times. V and J are TRBV4-1 and TRBJ1-4; 10 bases agree with TRBD1. The CDR3 spans 15 residues. Germline CDR1 MGHRA, CDR2 YSYEKL. J lost 8 bases, V lost 1 base, and 4 bases had no gene match. The CDR3 here is CASSQATGGGEKLFF. The CDR3 nucleotides read TGCGCCAGCAGCCAAGCGACAGGGGGCGGAGAAAAACTGTTTTTT.

This clonotype was observed a handful of times. The rearrangement links TRBV9 to TRBJ2-2; a weak D match, TRBD1 (7 bases). Germline V lookup: CDR1 SGDLS, CDR2 YYNGEE. The CDR3 has 14 residues. Trimming stripped 7 bases from V and 0 bases from J, with 10 bases between. CDR3 bases: TGTGCCAGCCTCAGGGGGGCGAACACCGGGGAGCTGTTTTTT. Its translation: CASLRGANTGELFF.

The chain carries TRBV5-1 and TRBJ1-2; 7 bases line up with TRBD1. V lost 3 bases and J lost 8; bases outside the gene matches: 4. The CDR3 loop spans 12 amino acids. Looked up from germline, CDR1 is SGHRS and CDR2 is YFSETQ. The CDR3 DNA is TGCGCCAGCAGCTCACAGGGGCAAGGCTACACCTTC. It is translated as CASSSQGQGYTF. The full variable domain, with the rest looked up from reference TRBV5-1 and TRBJ1-2, is KAGVTQTPRYLIKTRGQQVTLSCSPISGHRSVSWYQQTPGQGLQFLFEYFSETQRNKGNFPGRFSGRQFSNSRSEMNVSTLELGDSALYLCASSSQGQGYTFGSGTRLTVV.

This clonotype showed up many times. The chain uses TRBV5-1 and TRBJ2-5, with 12 bases fitting TRBD2. Germline assignment: CDR1 SGHRS and CDR2 YFSETQ. There are 20 residues in the CDR3. V was clipped by 1 base and J by 2 bases; unmatched bases: 15. CDR3 sequence reads: CASSLFGRATSGGYQETQYF. CDR3 nucleotides: TGCGCCAGCAGCTTGTTTGGACGGGCGACTAGCGGGGGATATCAAGAGACCCAGTACTTC.

This clonotype occurred a few times. The rearrangement uses TRBV5-1 and TRBJ1-1; D might be TRBD1 (5 bases). V was clipped by 5 bases and J by 1 base, with 18 bases between them. CDR3 length equals 16 residues. The germline CDR1 and CDR2 sequences are SGHRS and YFSETQ. The CDR3 here is CASSPQMSTANTEAFF. The CDR3 DNA is TGCGCCAGCAGTCCTCAAATGTCGACAGCGAACACTGAAGCTTTCTTT.

This clonotype was counted a few times. The chain is built from TRBV5-1 and TRBJ2-4; 8 nucleotides align to TRBD1. CDR1 and CDR2 (germline): SGHRS, YFSETQ. The junction had 4 bases not matched to a gene; V was cut back by 2 bases and J by 0 bases. This CDR3 comprises 16 residues. CDR3 DNA: TGCGCCAGCAGCTTAACGACAGGGGTAGCCAAAAACATTCAGTACTTC. As protein: CASSLTTGVAKNIQYF.

V is TRBV24-1 and J is TRBJ2-3; 10 positions match TRBD2. Germline V gene sequence: CDR1 KGHDR, CDR2 SFDVKD. J was trimmed by 2 bases and V by 9 bases; bases with no gene match: 22. The CDR3 is 20 amino acids. The DNA for the CDR3 is TGTGCCACCGGGGGACAGTCTAGCGGGGGCCTCGGTCAATACACAGATACGCAGTATTTT. Amino acids: CATGGQSSGGLGQYTDTQYF.

The V and J genes are TRBV25-1 and TRBJ2-5, with 7 bases fitting TRBD1. This CDR3 is 12 amino acids long. V trimming: 9 bases; J trimming: 2 bases; junction bases outside the gene matches: 3. From germline, CDR1 is MGHDK and CDR2 SYGVNS. The CDR3 here is CASVGQQETQYF. The CDR3 DNA follows: TGTGCCAGTGTGGGACAGCAAGAGACCCAGTACTTC.

The chain combines TRBV3-1 with TRBJ2-5; maybe TRBD2 (5 bases). V lost 0 bases and J 5 bases, leaving 22 bases between the germline ends. CDR3 length: 18 residues. Germline V CDR1 and CDR2: LGHDT, YNNKEL (reference sequence). CDR3 sequence (DNA): TGTGCCAGCAGCCAAGATAGCGCCCCTAACATTGTCCGGGAGACCCAGTACTTC. This translates into CASSQDSAPNIVRETQYF.

This clonotype has ten or more counts. In DNA form, the CDR3 reads TGTGCCAGCAGTGTCGATTTAGCGGGAGGGTGGAATGAGCAGTTCTTC. Amino acid sequence: CASSVDLAGGWNEQFF. The chain is built from TRBV12-3 or TRBV12-4 and TRBJ2-1, with 11 bases lining up with TRBD2. The CDR3 runs to 16 residues. V trimming: 5 bases; J trimming: 7 bases; junction bases outside the gene matches: 10.

This clonotype showed up just a few times. The chain combines TRBV7-2 with TRBJ2-4; D is ambiguous. The CDR3 is 15 amino acids. V was shortened by 5 bases and J by 7 bases, with 18 bases between the two germline ends. Germline V gene lookup returns CDR1 SGHTA and CDR2 FQGNSA. CDR3 DNA: TGTGCCAGCAGCCGCCTTAATGAGTTTGGGAACATTCAGTACTTC. Its translation: CASSRLNEFGNIQYF.

The rearrangement uses TRBV12-3 or TRBV12-4 and TRBJ2-3, with 13 bases that match TRBD2. The CDR3 is 15 amino acids. V lost 5 bases and J lost 5; bases outside the gene matches: 4. This CDR3 reads CASSGLAGVEDTQYF. DNA of the CDR3: TGTGCCAGCAGTGGACTAGCGGGGGTAGAAGATACGCAGTATTTT.

This clonotype was detected a few times. The chain carries TRBV30 and TRBJ1-2, with 8 bases matching TRBD1. The length of the CDR3 is 16 residues. Per germline, CDR1 GTSNPN and CDR2 SVGIG (reference sequence). The V and J ends lost 3 bases and 4 bases, in that order; junction bases with no gene match: 13. This CDR3 is CAWREGDRLWGYGYTF. The CDR3 DNA follows: TGTGCCTGGAGGGAAGGGGACAGGTTGTGGGGCTATGGCTACACCTTC.

The genes are TRBV27 and TRBJ2-7; 8 nucleotides line up with TRBD1. The J segment lost 5 bases and the V segment lost 3 bases, leaving 6 bases of the junction unmatched. The CDR3 has 14 residues. Germline V gene data show CDR1 as MNHEY and CDR2 as SMNVEV (reference sequence). CDR3 DNA sequence: TGTGCCAGCAGTTTCCTCGACAGGGGAAACGAGCAGTACTTC. Translating gives CASSFLDRGNEQYF.

The chain joins TRBV5-1 to TRBJ1-2; the D gene is possibly TRBD1 (6 bases). The CDR3 covers 12 residues. Trimming shortened V by 10 bases and J by 8 bases, and 18 bases separated the two germline ends. The germline V gene has CDR1 SGHRS and CDR2 YFSETQ. CDR3 DNA: TGCGCCCCCCACGGGGGGCGGCGGGGCTACACCTTC. The encoded protein is CAPHGGRRGYTF.

This chain joins TRBV25-1 and TRBJ1-2; 12 nucleotides agree with TRBD1. The CDR3 has 16 residues. CDR1 is MGHDK and CDR2 is SYGVNS in the germline V gene. J lost 4 bases, V lost 2 bases, and 5 bases had no gene match. CDR3 bases: TGTGCCAGCAGTGAAGACGGGACAGGGGGCAGCTATGGCTACACCTTC. Its translation: CASSEDGTGGSYGYTF.

This clonotype was picked up a small number of times. This chain connects TRBV10-3 to TRBJ2-5; D is tentatively TRBD1 or TRBD2 (7 bases each). With 3 bases removed from V and 5 bases from J, the gap between germline ends came to 19 bases. Looked up from germline, CDR1 is ENHRY and CDR2 is SYGVKD. The CDR3 runs 16 residues. The CDR3, as DNA: TGTGCCATCAGTGATCCCGGAGGGGGCGGGGGTGAGACCCAGTACTTC. It translates to CAISDPGGGGGETQYF.

This rearrangement joins TRBV27 to TRBJ1-6; 11 bases map to TRBD1. Unmatched junction bases numbered 4, after V lost 3 bases and J lost 6 bases. Germline V gene sequence: CDR1 MNHEY, CDR2 SMNVEV (reference sequence). The CDR3 extends over 16 amino acids. CDR3 DNA sequence: TGTGCCAGCAGTTTCCGGACAGGGGGCGGTAATTCACCCCTCCACTTT. This encodes CASSFRTGGGNSPLHF.

J is TRBJ1-6 and V is TRBV10-3; 8 bases map to TRBD1. With V trimmed by 6 bases and J by 9 bases, 10 bases remained unmatched. Germline CDR1 ENHRY, CDR2 SYGVKD. The CDR3 is 15 residues long. CDR3 region: CAIRAGTGDLSPLHF. The CDR3 DNA reads TGTGCCATCAGGGCCGGGACAGGCGATCTTTCACCCCTCCACTTT.

The genes are TRBV27 and TRBJ1-5, with D tentatively TRBD1 (5 bases). Between the trimmed V and J ends, which lost 2 bases and 2 bases, there was a span of 13 bases. This CDR3 comprises 16 residues. Germline lookup yields CDR1 MNHEY and CDR2 SMNVEV (reference sequence). The CDR3 protein is CASSLSRDHGNQPQHF. The DNA for the CDR3 is TGTGCCAGCAGTTTAAGTAGGGACCATGGCAATCAGCCCCAGCATTTT.

This clonotype was found many times. The chain is built from TRBV12-3 or TRBV12-4 and TRBJ2-7; D unresolved. Trimming took off 8 bases at V and 4 bases at J, with 12 bases between the two ends. The CDR3 length is 12 residues. CDR3 residues: CASGKTSYEQYF. The DNA of the CDR3 is TGTGCCAGCGGTAAGACAAGTTACGAGCAGTACTTC.

The chain couples TRBV5-1 to TRBJ2-1; D unclear. V lost 7 bases and J lost 7, with 12 bases in between. The CDR3 contains 12 residues. CDR1 SGHRS and CDR2 YFSETQ come from the germline V gene. The CDR3 DNA reads as TGCGCCAGCGGAGAGCAGGAGAATGAGCAGTTCTTC. Its protein is CASGEQENEQFF.

The V and J genes are TRBV20-1 and TRBJ2-7; 8 nucleotides agree with TRBD1. The trim removed 0 bases at V and 4 bases at J, leaving 8 bases unmatched. Germline values: CDR1 DFQATT, CDR2 SNEGSKA (reference sequence). CDR3 length: 15 amino acids. CDR3 residues: CSARDGDRKSYEQYF. The CDR3 bases are TGCAGTGCTAGAGATGGGGACAGGAAAAGTTACGAGCAGTACTTC.

The chain links TRBV4-2 to TRBJ2-7, with D perhaps TRBD1 (6 bases). The CDR3 loop spans 13 amino acids. Trimming removed 0 bases at V and 5 bases at J, with 8 bases between. CDR1 and CDR2 (germline): LGHNA, YNFKEQ. CDR3 region: CASSQDTGNEQYF. The CDR3 nucleotides read TGTGCCAGCAGCCAAGACACAGGGAACGAGCAGTACTTC.

The chain combines TRBV11-2 with TRBJ2-2, with 11 positions matching TRBD1. Trimming removed 2 bases from V and 0 bases from J; junction bases left unmatched: 2. Germline CDR1 reads SGHAT; CDR2 reads FQNNGV. The CDR3 has 17 residues. CDR3 bases: TGTGCCAGCAGCTTACGGACAGGGGGCTCGAACACCGGGGAGCTGTTTTTT. Translated, it gives CASSLRTGGSNTGELFF.

This clonotype was seen more than once but under ten times. The chain uses TRBV20-1 and TRBJ2-1, with 9 bases aligning to TRBD2. V shed 5 bases and J 2 bases; nucleotides not matched to a gene: 4. In germline, CDR1 is DFQATT, CDR2 SNEGSKA (reference sequence). The CDR3 is 14 amino acids. CDR3 amino acids: CSAQSGRTYNEQFF. CDR3 DNA: TGCAGTGCTCAAAGCGGGAGGACCTACAATGAGCAGTTCTTC.